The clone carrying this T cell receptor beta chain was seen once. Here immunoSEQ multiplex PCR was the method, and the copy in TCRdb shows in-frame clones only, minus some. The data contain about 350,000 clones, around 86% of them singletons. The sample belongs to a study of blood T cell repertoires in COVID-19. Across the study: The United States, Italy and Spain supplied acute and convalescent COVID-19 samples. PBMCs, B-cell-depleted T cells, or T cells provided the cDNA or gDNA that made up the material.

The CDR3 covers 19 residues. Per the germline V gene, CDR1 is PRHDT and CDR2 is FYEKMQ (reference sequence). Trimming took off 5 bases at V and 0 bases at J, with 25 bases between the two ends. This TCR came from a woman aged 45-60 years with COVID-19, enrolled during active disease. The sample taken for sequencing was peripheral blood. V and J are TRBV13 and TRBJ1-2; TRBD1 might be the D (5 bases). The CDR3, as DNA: TGTGCCAGCAGCCCCAGACCCTTCAGGACACCGCAAACTAACTATGGCTACACCTTC. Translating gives CASSPRPFRTPQTNYGYTF.